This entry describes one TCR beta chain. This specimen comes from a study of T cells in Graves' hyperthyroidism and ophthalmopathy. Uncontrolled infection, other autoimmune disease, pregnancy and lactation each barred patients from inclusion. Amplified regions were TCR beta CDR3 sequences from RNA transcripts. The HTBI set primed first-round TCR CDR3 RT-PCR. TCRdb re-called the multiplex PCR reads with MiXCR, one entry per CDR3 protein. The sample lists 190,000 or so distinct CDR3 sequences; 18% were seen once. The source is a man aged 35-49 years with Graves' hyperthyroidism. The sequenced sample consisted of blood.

The CDR3 sequence is CSVEKGLGNTIYF. CDR3 DNA sequence: TGCAGCGTTGAGAAGGGGCTCGGAAACACCATATATTTT. The chain links TRBV29-1 to TRBJ1-3; a weak D match, TRBD1 (5 bases). This CDR3 is 13 amino acids long. Looked up from germline, CDR1 is SQVTM and CDR2 is ANQGSEA. V lost 3 bases, J lost 4 bases, and 10 bases lay in between.